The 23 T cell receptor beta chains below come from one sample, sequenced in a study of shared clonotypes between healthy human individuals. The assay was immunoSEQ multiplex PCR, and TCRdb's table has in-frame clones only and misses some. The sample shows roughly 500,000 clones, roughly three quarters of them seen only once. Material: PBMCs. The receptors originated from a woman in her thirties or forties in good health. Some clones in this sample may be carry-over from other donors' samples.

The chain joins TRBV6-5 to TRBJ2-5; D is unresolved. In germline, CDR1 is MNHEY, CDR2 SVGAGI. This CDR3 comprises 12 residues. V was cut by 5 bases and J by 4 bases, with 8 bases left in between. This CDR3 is CASSPSGETQYF. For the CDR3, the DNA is TGTGCCAGCAGTCCATCGGGAGAGACCCAGTACTTC.

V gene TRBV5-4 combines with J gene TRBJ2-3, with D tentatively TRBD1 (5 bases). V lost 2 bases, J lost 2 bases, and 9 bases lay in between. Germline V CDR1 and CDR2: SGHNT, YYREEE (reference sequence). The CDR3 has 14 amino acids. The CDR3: CASSFATVTDTQYF. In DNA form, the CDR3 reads TGTGCCAGCAGCTTCGCGACAGTCACAGATACGCAGTATTTT.

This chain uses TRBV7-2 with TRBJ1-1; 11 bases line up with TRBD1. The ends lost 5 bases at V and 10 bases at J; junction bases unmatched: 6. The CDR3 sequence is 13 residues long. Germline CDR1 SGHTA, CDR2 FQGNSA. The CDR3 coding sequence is TGTGCCAGCAGCCCCGGGACAGGGGGATCAGCTTTCTTT. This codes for CASSPGTGGSAFF.

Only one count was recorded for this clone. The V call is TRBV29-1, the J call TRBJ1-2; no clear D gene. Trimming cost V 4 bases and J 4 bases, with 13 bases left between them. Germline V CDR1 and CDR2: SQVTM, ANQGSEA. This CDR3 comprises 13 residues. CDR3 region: CSVVSSGVYGYTF. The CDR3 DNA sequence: TGCAGCGTTGTAAGTTCAGGAGTCTATGGCTACACCTTC.

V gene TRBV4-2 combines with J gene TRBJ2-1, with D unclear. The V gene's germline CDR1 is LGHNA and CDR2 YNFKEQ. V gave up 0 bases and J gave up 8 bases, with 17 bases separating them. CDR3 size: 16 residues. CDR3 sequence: CASSQESGLTHDEQFF. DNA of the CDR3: TGTGCCAGCAGCCAAGAGTCTGGCCTTACCCACGATGAGCAGTTCTTC.

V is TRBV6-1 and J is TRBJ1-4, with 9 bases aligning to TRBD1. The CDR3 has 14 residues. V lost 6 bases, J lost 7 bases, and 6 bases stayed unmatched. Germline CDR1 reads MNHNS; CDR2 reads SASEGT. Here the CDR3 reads CASSPGTGLEKLFF. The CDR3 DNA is TGTGCCAGCAGCCCCGGGACAGGGCTTGAAAAACTGTTTTTT.

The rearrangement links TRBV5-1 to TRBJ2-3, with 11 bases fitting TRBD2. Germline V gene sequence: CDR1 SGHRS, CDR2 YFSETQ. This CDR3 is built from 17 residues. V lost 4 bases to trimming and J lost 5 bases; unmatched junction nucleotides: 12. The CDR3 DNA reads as TGCGCCAGCAGCGTAAGACTAGCGGGGAGTACTAAAGATACGCAGTATTTT. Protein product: CASSVRLAGSTKDTQYF. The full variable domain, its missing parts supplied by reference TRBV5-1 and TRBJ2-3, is KAGVTQTPRYLIKTRGQQVTLSCSPISGHRSVSWYQQTPGQGLQFLFEYFSETQRNKGNFPGRFSGRQFSNSRSEMNVSTLELGDSALYLCASSVRLAGSTKDTQYFGPGTRLTVL.

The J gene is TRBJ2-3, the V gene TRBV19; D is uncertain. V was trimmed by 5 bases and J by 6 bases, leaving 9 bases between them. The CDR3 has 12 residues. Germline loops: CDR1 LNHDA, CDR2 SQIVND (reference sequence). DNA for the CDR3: TGTGCCAGTAGTCTGGTGGAGGATACGCAGTATTTT. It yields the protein CASSLVEDTQYF.

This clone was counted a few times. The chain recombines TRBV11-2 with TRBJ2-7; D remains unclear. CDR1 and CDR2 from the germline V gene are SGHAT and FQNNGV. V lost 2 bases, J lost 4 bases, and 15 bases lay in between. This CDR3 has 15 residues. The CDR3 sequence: CASSLSFAELYEQYF. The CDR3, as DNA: TGTGCCAGCAGCTTATCTTTCGCGGAATTATACGAGCAGTACTTC.

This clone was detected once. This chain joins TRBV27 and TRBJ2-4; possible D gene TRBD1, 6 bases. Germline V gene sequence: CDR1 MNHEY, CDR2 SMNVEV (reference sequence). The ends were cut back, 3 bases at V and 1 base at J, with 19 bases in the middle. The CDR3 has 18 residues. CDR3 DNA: TGTGCCAGCAGTTTGGGACAAAATCCTGCCCTGGCCAAAAACATTCAGTACTTC. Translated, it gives CASSLGQNPALAKNIQYF.

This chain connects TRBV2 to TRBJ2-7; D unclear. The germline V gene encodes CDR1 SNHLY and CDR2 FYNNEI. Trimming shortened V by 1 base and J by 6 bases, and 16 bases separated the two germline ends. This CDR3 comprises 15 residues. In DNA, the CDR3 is TGTGCCAGCAGTGAAGTGCGGCAGGTCGGTTCCGAGCAGTACTTC. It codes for CASSEVRQVGSEQYF.

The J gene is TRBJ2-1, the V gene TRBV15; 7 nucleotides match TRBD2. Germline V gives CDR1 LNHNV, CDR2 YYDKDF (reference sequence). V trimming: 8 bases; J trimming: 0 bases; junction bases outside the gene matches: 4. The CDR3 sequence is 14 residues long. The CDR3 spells CATAGRPSYNEQFF. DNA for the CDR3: TGTGCCACCGCCGGGAGGCCCTCCTACAATGAGCAGTTCTTC.

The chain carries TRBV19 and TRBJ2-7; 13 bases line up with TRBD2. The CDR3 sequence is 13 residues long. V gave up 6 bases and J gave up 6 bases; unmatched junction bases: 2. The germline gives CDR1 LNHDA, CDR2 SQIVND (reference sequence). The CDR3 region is CASSTSGRAEQYF. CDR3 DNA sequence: TGTGCCAGTAGCACTAGCGGGAGGGCCGAGCAGTACTTC.

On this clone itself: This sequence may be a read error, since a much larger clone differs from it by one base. The CDR3: CVSSYSPGGEYDGYTF. The CDR3 DNA follows: TGTGTCAGCAGTTACTCCCCAGGGGGAGAATATGATGGCTACACCTTC. The chain uses TRBV6-5 and TRBJ1-2; 7 nucleotides match TRBD1. Germline lookup yields CDR1 MNHEY and CDR2 SVGAGI. CDR3 length: 16 amino acids.

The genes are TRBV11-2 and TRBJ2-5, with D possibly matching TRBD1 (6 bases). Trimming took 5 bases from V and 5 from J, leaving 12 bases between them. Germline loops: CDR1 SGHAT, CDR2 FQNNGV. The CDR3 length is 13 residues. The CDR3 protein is CASSPQGRETQYF. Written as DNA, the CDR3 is TGTGCCAGCAGCCCACAGGGAAGGGAGACCCAGTACTTC.

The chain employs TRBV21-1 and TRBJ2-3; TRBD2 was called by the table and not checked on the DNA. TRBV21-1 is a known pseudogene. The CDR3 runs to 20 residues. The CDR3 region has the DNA TGTGCCAGCTCGTACCCGGGGACTAGCGGGACGCGGGGCCCCACAGATACGCAGTATTTT. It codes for CASSYPGTSGTRGPTDTQYF.

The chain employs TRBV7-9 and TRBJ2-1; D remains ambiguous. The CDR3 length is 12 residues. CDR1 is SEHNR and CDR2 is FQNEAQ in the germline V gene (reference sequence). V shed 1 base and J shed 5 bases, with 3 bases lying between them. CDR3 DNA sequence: TGTGCCAGCAGCTTAGGACACAATGAGCAGTTCTTC. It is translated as CASSLGHNEQFF.

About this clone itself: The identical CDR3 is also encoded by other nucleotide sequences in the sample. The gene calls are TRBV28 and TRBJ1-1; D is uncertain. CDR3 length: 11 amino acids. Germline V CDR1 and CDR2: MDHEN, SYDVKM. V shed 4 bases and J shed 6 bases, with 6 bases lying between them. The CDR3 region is CASSSASEAFF. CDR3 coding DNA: TGTGCCAGCAGTTCGGCCTCTGAAGCTTTCTTT.

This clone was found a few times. The CDR3 sequence is CASSATQGRIPYEQYF. In nucleotides, the CDR3 is TGTGCCAGCAGCGCCACGCAGGGGCGAATTCCCTACGAGCAGTACTTC. The rearrangement links TRBV7-2 to TRBJ2-7, with D perhaps matching TRBD1 (6 bases). CDR1 and CDR2 from the germline V gene are SGHTA and FQGNSA. V lost 5 bases to trimming and J lost 2 bases, with 19 bases between them. The CDR3 extends over 16 amino acids.

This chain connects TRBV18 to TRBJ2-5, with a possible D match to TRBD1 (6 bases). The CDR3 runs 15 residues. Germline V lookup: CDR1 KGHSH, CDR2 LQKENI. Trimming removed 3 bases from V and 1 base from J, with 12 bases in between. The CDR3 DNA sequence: TGTGCCAGCTCACCGATATGGACAGCCCAAGAGACCCAGTACTTC. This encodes CASSPIWTAQETQYF.

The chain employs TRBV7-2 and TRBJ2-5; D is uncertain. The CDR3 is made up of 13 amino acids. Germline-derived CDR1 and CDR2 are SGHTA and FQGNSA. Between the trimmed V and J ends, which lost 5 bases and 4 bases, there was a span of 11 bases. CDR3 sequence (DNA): TGTGCCAGCAGCCCAGGAGTAGGAGAGACCCAGTACTTC. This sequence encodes CASSPGVGETQYF.

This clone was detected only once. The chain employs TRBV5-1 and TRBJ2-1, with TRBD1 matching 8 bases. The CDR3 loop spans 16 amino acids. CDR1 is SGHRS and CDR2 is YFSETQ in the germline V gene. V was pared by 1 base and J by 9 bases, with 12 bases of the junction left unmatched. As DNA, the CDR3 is TGCGCCAGCAGCTTGAACCCCGCGGACAGGGAAACTGAGCAGTTCTTC. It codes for CASSLNPADRETEQFF.

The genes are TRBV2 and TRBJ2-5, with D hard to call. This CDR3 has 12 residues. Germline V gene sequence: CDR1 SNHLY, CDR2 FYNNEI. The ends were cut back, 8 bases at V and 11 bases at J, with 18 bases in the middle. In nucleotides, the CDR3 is TGTGCCAGCGGAGACGTATCCCTATCTCAGTACTTC. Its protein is CASGDVSLSQYF.